This T cell receptor (beta chain) was captured by sequencing in a study of blood T cell repertoires in COVID-19. The protocol was immunoSEQ multiplex PCR, while the TCRdb copy is restricted to in-frame clones and leaves out a portion. The sample records over 250,000 clones, approximately 85% being singletons. CDR3 length: 17 residues. Germline V gene data show CDR1 as LGHNA and CDR2 as YNFKEQ. Trimming cost V 0 bases and J 2 bases; bases outside gene matches: 5. The sequence was collected from a man aged 45 to 65 with active or convalescent COVID-19. This chain joins TRBV4-2 and TRBJ2-1; 9 bases match TRBD2. The specimen sequenced was peripheral blood. The CDR3 coding sequence is TGTGCCAGCAGCCAAGATGGGCTAGCGGGGACCTACAATGAGCAGTTCTTC. This translates into CASSQDGLAGTYNEQFF.